This TCR beta chain stems from a study of early T cells in non-severe SARS-CoV-2 infection. For the study at large: Sequenced bulk RNA came from whole blood that was unsorted, and chains were unpaired. Study-wide results and caveats: Comparison of clonotypes with VDJdb favored anti-spike CD8 responses while missing private and CD4 specificities.

Each cDNA molecule carried a unique molecular identifier. One entry per CDR3 protein results from TCRdb running MiXCR on the 5' RACE reads. This table holds 30,000 to 35,000 distinct CDR3 sequences, about 4.2% found once. The sample holds many counts of this clonotype. Its antigen is currently unknown. This CDR3 comprises 14 residues. The germline CDR1 and CDR2 sequences are MDHEN and SYDVKM. The V and J ends lost 2 bases and 5 bases respectively, with 11 bases between them. The sequence was obtained from an adult who was a healthcare worker with PCR-confirmed SARS-CoV-2 infection or an uninfected control (not recorded which). Sequencing input: whole blood. The V and J genes are TRBV28 and TRBJ2-3; maybe TRBD1 (6 bases). The CDR3 region is CASSLRQGIDTQYF. The CDR3 DNA follows: TGTGCCAGCAGTTTACGGCAGGGGATAGATACGCAGTATTTT.